One and the same sample provided the 8 T cell receptor beta chains below, sequenced in a study of CD8 T cells in ankylosing spondylitis. TCRdb analysed the 5' RACE reads with MiXCR anew, one entry per CDR3 protein. The repertoire includes 340,000 or so distinct CDR3 sequences, roughly 15% of them detected once, and less than 1.1% sits in the top ten. Sequencing was carried out using blood, either unsorted or a sorted T cell fraction (not recorded which). The origin of the receptors is a male donor with ankylosing spondylitis or in good health (not recorded which).

This sequence joins TRBV4-1 and TRBJ2-1; D is perhaps TRBD1 (6 bases). With 1 base removed from V and 1 base from J, the gap between germline ends came to 11 bases. Looked up from germline, CDR1 is MGHRA and CDR2 is YSYEKL. This CDR3 spans 16 amino acids. The CDR3 region is CASSQARGGSYNEQFF. DNA of the CDR3: TGCGCCAGCAGCCAAGCACGAGGGGGTTCCTACAATGAGCAGTTCTTC.

This clonotype has just a few counts. V usage is TRBV5-6 and J usage is TRBJ1-5; TRBD1 might be the D (6 bases). The germline CDR1 and CDR2 sequences are SGHDT and YYEEEE. This CDR3 has 14 amino acids. Trimming stripped 0 bases from V and 6 bases from J, with 10 bases between. The CDR3 nucleotides are TGTGCCAGCAGCTTGGGAGGGGGTAGTCAGCCCCAGCATTTT. This sequence encodes CASSLGGGSQPQHF.

The V and J genes are TRBV7-2 and TRBJ1-4; TRBD1 matches 7 bases. Germline V gene sequence: CDR1 SGHTA, CDR2 FQGNSA. This CDR3 contains 14 residues. Germline trimming cut 7 bases from V and 6 bases from J; bases unmatched to any gene: 8. CDR3 amino acids: CASNKDRKDEKLFF. DNA for the CDR3: TGTGCCAGCAACAAGGACAGGAAGGATGAAAAACTGTTTTTT.

The chain is built from TRBV6-1 and TRBJ1-5, with D maybe TRBD1 (5 bases). With 0 bases removed from V and 1 base from J, the gap between germline ends came to 13 bases. The germline V gene has CDR1 MNHNS and CDR2 SASEGT. This CDR3 is built from 17 residues. This CDR3 is CASSEAAGRGSNQPQHF. The CDR3 bases are TGTGCCAGCAGTGAAGCAGCAGGGAGGGGCAGCAATCAGCCCCAGCATTTT.

This clonotype was recorded a few times. This chain uses TRBV20-1 with TRBJ2-3; 10 bases line up with TRBD2. CDR1 DFQATT and CDR2 SNEGSKA come from the germline V gene (reference sequence). J gave up 3 bases and V 3 bases, and 9 bases lay outside the gene matches. This CDR3 contains 16 residues. CDR3 in DNA: TGCAGTGCTAGGGTCCTAGCGGGGGCCCTGACAGATACGCAGTATTTT. It yields the protein CSARVLAGALTDTQYF.

There are many counts of this clonotype. V is TRBV29-1 and J is TRBJ2-7, with D unresolved. The CDR3 runs 10 residues. CDR1 and CDR2 from the germline V gene are SQVTM and ANQGSEA. The CDR3 coding sequence is TGCAGATCTCAGGTTGGCGAGCAGTACTTC. Its translation is CRSQVGEQYF.

This clonotype was seen only a few times. The chain links TRBV4-1 to TRBJ2-7, with D possibly being TRBD1 (5 bases). V was pared by 0 bases and J by 6 bases, with 21 bases between. Germline V lookup: CDR1 MGHRA, CDR2 YSYEKL. The CDR3 is made up of 17 amino acids. The CDR3 region has the DNA TGCGCCAGCAGCCAAGATATAGGGGTACTTCCCCCGGTCGAGCAGTACTTC. Its translation is CASSQDIGVLPPVEQYF.

This chain joins TRBV6-1 and TRBJ2-3; the D call may be TRBD1 or TRBD2 (6 bases each). The CDR3 extends over 16 amino acids. Trimming left V 6 bases short and J 1 base short, with 17 bases between. CDR1 and CDR2 from the germline V gene are MNHNS and SASEGT. DNA of the CDR3: TGTGCCAGCAGGGAGGGGACGGGGGCCGGCACAGATACGCAGTATTTT. Protein sequence: CASREGTGAGTDTQYF.